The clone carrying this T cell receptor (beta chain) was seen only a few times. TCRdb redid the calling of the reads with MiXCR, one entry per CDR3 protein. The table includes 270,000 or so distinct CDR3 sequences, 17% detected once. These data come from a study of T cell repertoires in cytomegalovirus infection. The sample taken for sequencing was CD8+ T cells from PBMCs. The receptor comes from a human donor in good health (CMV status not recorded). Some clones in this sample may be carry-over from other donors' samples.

This CDR3 is CASRMGQINEKLFF. The CDR3 coding sequence is TGTGCCAGCAGGATGGGACAGATTAATGAAAAACTGTTTTTT. The rearrangement links TRBV27 to TRBJ1-4, with 7 bases aligning to TRBD1. This CDR3 has 14 amino acids. CDR1 is MNHEY and CDR2 is SMNVEV in the germline V gene (reference sequence). Trimming cost V 6 bases and J 4 bases; bases outside gene matches: 5.